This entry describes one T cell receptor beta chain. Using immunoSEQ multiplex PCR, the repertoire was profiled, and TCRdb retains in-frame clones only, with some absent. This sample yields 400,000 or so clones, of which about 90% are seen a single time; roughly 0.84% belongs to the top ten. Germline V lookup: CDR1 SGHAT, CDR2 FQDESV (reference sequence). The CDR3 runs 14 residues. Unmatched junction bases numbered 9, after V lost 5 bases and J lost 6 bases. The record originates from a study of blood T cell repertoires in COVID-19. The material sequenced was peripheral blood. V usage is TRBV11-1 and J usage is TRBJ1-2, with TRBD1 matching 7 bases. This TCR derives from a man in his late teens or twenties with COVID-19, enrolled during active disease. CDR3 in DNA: TGTGCCAGCAGCCAGCACAGGGGCTTTGATGGCTACACCTTC. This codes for CASSQHRGFDGYTF.